This TCR beta chain derives from a study of blood T cell repertoires in COVID-19. Across the whole study: Sites across the United States, Italy and Spain contributed samples from acute and convalescent COVID-19. PBMCs, B-cell-depleted T cells, or T cells were the source of the cDNA or gDNA that made up the material.

Clones were read by immunoSEQ multiplex PCR, and TCRdb kept only the in-frame ones, dropping some. The sample comprises 250,000 or so clones, 84% of which are singletons, and 4.2% rests with the top ten. Germline V lookup: CDR1 MDHEN, CDR2 SYDVKM. The CDR3 is 16 residues long. V gave up 5 bases and J gave up 3 bases, with 17 bases separating them. The sample was peripheral blood. The origin of this receptor is a man in his fifties or sixties with acute or convalescent COVID-19. The rearrangement joins TRBV28 to TRBJ2-1; TRBD2 might be the D (6 bases). CDR3 DNA sequence: TGTGCCAGCAGTCAGCCCGGGAGTAGGGGCTACAATGAGCAGTTCTTC. Protein product: CASSQPGSRGYNEQFF.